This T cell receptor beta chain was profiled in a study of blood T cell repertoires in COVID-19. Contact with a PCR-confirmed or clinician-diagnosed COVID-19 case occurred within 2 weeks of entry. How the authors handled the data: Reference gene primers were amplified, and this amplification served to estimate nucleated cell counts. TCRdb keeps only in-frame clones here, not all; method: immunoSEQ multiplex PCR. V and J calls and clone size are given by that table; D and trimming were obtained from the DNA. The repertoire has some 240,000 clones, 85% of them found once; the top ten carry under 7%. This CDR3 is built from 13 residues. Per the germline V gene, CDR1 is SNHLY and CDR2 is FYNNEI. The V end lost 6 bases, the J end lost 5 bases, and 13 bases lay between the germline ends.

The specimen sequenced was PBMCs or T cells enriched from blood (not recorded which). This chain uses TRBV2 with TRBJ1-1, with D perhaps matching TRBD1 (6 bases). The clonotype originates from a woman aged 45 to 65 who had been exposed to COVID-19. The CDR3 loop is CASSATGKTEAFF. DNA of the CDR3: TGTGCCAGCAGCGCCACAGGGAAGACTGAAGCTTTCTTT.